The 28 T cell receptor beta chains reported below all come from one sample, sequenced in a study of T cell responses to AZD1222 COVID-19 vaccine. The data were produced by immunoSEQ multiplex PCR, yet TCRdb's version contains in-frame clones alone and is incomplete. The table lists 95,000 to 100,000 clones, about 88% of them singletons. Source: peripheral blood, taken on day 0 of AZD1222 vaccination. Receptors were obtained from an adult in good health.

This rearrangement joins TRBV6-1 to TRBJ2-5; perhaps TRBD2 as D (7 bases). CDR1 MNHNS and CDR2 SASEGT come from the germline V gene. V lost 6 bases, J lost 7 bases, and 27 bases lay in between. This CDR3 region has 17 residues. CDR3 protein: CASRENLRGGGRRTQYF. The CDR3 bases are TGTGCCAGCAGGGAAAACCTCAGGGGCGGGGGTCGGAGGACCCAGTACTTC.

This chain connects TRBV24-1 to TRBJ1-1; unclear D gene. This CDR3 is built from 15 residues. CDR1 KGHDR and CDR2 SFDVKD come from the germline V gene. Trimming pared 8 bases from V and 1 base from J, leaving 16 bases between. The CDR3 sequence is CATTTRGGRNTEAFF. CDR3 bases: TGTGCCACCACCACCCGGGGAGGTAGGAACACTGAAGCTTTCTTT.

The chain couples TRBV11-1 to TRBJ2-5; tentatively, D is TRBD2 (5 bases). The length of the CDR3 is 16 residues. Germline-derived CDR1 and CDR2 are SGHAT and FQDESV (reference sequence). With 5 bases removed from V and 5 bases from J, the gap between germline ends came to 21 bases. CDR3 in DNA: TGTGCCAGCAGCAGGCGGGTATCCGTGTCCTCGGAGACCCAGTACTTC. Its protein is CASSRRVSVSSETQYF.

V usage is TRBV6-1 and J usage is TRBJ1-3, with D perhaps TRBD1 (5 bases). There are 17 residues in the CDR3. In germline, CDR1 is MNHNS, CDR2 SASEGT. Between the trimmed V and J ends, which lost 2 bases and 0 bases, there was a span of 14 bases. The CDR3 is CASSELGWGDSGNTIYF. In DNA form, the CDR3 reads TGTGCCAGCAGTGAACTCGGGTGGGGGGACTCTGGAAACACCATATATTTT.

The rearrangement uses TRBV10-3 and TRBJ2-3, with a tentative D call TRBD2 (7 bases). Germline values: CDR1 ENHRY, CDR2 SYGVKD. V lost 6 bases and J 4 bases, leaving 20 bases between the germline ends. CDR3 length: 16 amino acids. This CDR3 is CAIRSEGEGKSDTQYF. The CDR3 DNA follows: TGTGCCATCAGATCCGAGGGGGAGGGCAAATCAGATACGCAGTATTTT.

The chain links TRBV5-1 to TRBJ2-4, with TRBD2 matching 8 bases. V trimming: 4 bases; J trimming: 5 bases; junction bases outside the gene matches: 11. Germline V gene data show CDR1 as SGHRS and CDR2 as YFSETQ. This CDR3 comprises 16 residues. The CDR3 DNA is TGCGCCAGCAGCCGGGGAGGACTAGCTATCGAAAACATTCAGTACTTC. This sequence encodes CASSRGGLAIENIQYF.

The V call is TRBV7-9, the J call TRBJ2-5; D might be TRBD2 (6 bases). The CDR3 contains 17 residues. The V gene lost 7 bases and the J gene lost 4 bases, with 25 bases spanning the gap. The germline gives CDR1 SEHNR, CDR2 FQNEAQ (reference sequence). The CDR3 is CASTPTGGTAFLETQYF. The CDR3 nucleotides are TGTGCCAGCACCCCGACGGGCGGGACCGCCTTTTTAGAGACCCAGTACTTC.

This clone was found a few times. The genes are TRBV3-1 (or the pseudogene TRBV3-2) and TRBJ2-6; the D gene is possibly TRBD1 (6 bases). Germline CDR1 LGHDT, CDR2 YNNKEL (reference sequence). The CDR3 extends over 18 amino acids. Trimming left V 7 bases short and J 0 bases short, with 19 bases between. The CDR3 sequence is CASTFRAGAYSGANVLTF. As DNA, the CDR3 is TGTGCCAGCACTTTCAGGGCAGGGGCGTACTCTGGGGCCAACGTCCTGACTTTC.

This sequence joins TRBV29-1 and TRBJ2-6; no clear D. The CDR3 is 13 residues long. Germline-derived CDR1 and CDR2 are SQVTM and ANQGSEA. CDR3: CSLILSGANVLTF. The CDR3 DNA is TGCAGTCTGATCCTCTCTGGGGCCAACGTCCTGACTTTC.

This clone was seen more than once but under ten times. This chain links TRBV6-4 with TRBJ2-7, with 7 bases lining up with TRBD2. This CDR3 is 13 amino acids long. Germline V lookup: CDR1 MRHNA, CDR2 SNTAGT. The junction had 6 bases not matched to a gene; V was cut back by 6 bases and J by 4 bases. In nucleotides, the CDR3 is TGTGCCAGCAGGCAACGGGGGGATTACGAGCAGTACTTC. Its translation is CASRQRGDYEQYF.

This chain uses TRBV19 with TRBJ1-1; 8 bases map to TRBD1. Germline trimming cut 5 bases from V and 1 base from J; bases unmatched to any gene: 6. Looked up from germline, CDR1 is LNHDA and CDR2 is SQIVND (reference sequence). The CDR3 is made up of 15 amino acids. In DNA form, the CDR3 reads TGTGCCAGTAGTCCAGACAGGGGCGGGAACACTGAAGCTTTCTTT. This encodes CASSPDRGGNTEAFF.

The CDR3 spells CASSEGDSNTGELFF. Here the CDR3 DNA reads TGCGCCAGCAGCGAGGGAGACTCGAACACCGGGGAGCTGTTTTTT. V is TRBV5-1 and J is TRBJ2-2, with D possibly matching TRBD2 (5 bases). V was trimmed by 4 bases and J by 0 bases, leaving 10 bases between them. The length of the CDR3 is 15 residues. CDR1 and CDR2 from the germline V gene are SGHRS and YFSETQ. The full variable domain, with the rest looked up from reference TRBV5-1 and TRBJ2-2, is KAGVTQTPRYLIKTRGQQVTLSCSPISGHRSVSWYQQTPGQGLQFLFEYFSETQRNKGNFPGRFSGRQFSNSRSEMNVSTLELGDSALYLCASSEGDSNTGELFFGEGSRLTVL.

The CDR3 loop is CASSSAIAELAGAADTQYF. In DNA, the CDR3 is TGTGCCAGCAGTTCCGCCATCGCTGAACTAGCGGGAGCCGCAGATACGCAGTATTTT. V is TRBV6-2 or TRBV6-3 and J is TRBJ2-3; 11 nucleotides agree with TRBD2. Germline-derived CDR1 and CDR2 are MNHEY and SVGEGT. The CDR3 is 19 residues long. J was trimmed by 4 bases and V by 4 bases; bases with no gene match: 16.

V and J are TRBV30 and TRBJ2-6, with D perhaps matching TRBD2 (5 bases). Per germline, CDR1 GTSNPN and CDR2 SVGIG (reference sequence). This CDR3 spans 14 amino acids. In DNA form, the CDR3 reads TGTCGCGGACTCCAATCCTCTGGGGCCAACGTCCTGACTTTC. This encodes CRGLQSSGANVLTF. Complete variable domain (other parts from reference TRBV30 and TRBJ2-6): SQTIHQWPATLVQPVGSPLSLECTVEGTSNPNLYWYRQAAGRGLQLLFYSVGIGQISSEVPQNLSASRPQDRQFILSSKKLLLSDSGFYLCRGLQSSGANVLTFGAGSRLTVL.

The chain carries TRBV5-1 and TRBJ1-4, with a tentative D call TRBD1 (6 bases). The CDR3 has 16 residues. The germline V gene encodes CDR1 SGHRS and CDR2 YFSETQ. V was shortened by 5 bases and J by 2 bases, with 16 bases between the two germline ends. CDR3 in amino acids: CASRMGSGATNEKLFF. DNA for the CDR3: TGCGCCAGCAGGATGGGGTCAGGGGCGACTAATGAAAAACTGTTTTTT.

The chain is built from TRBV19 and TRBJ2-7; possible D gene TRBD2, 5 bases. V lost 1 base and J 3 bases, leaving 10 bases between the germline ends. Germline CDR1 is LNHDA and CDR2 is SQIVND (reference sequence). The CDR3 has 14 residues. The CDR3 DNA reads as TGTGCCAGTAGTATAGTCGGACGGGGCTACGAGCAGTACTTC. Residues: CASSIVGRGYEQYF.

This clone has just a few counts. The rearrangement links TRBV6-6 to TRBJ2-1; D is unclear. This CDR3 has 17 residues. Germline V lookup: CDR1 MNHNY, CDR2 SVGAGI (reference sequence). V dropped 5 bases and J dropped 1 base, with 18 bases sitting between them. Here the CDR3 DNA reads TGTGCCAGCAGTCACGAGTACCCCCTGGGGTCCTACAATGAGCAGTTCTTC. It specifies CASSHEYPLGSYNEQFF.

V and J are TRBV19 and TRBJ1-2, with D tentatively TRBD1 (5 bases). CDR1 is LNHDA, CDR2 SQIVND, per germline (reference sequence). The CDR3 contains 16 residues. The germline V and J ends were trimmed by 6 bases and 4 bases, with 21 bases remaining between them. This chain's CDR3 is CASSRLRGENSYGYTF. In DNA, the CDR3 is TGTGCCAGTAGCCGCCTCCGGGGGGAAAATAGCTATGGCTACACCTTC. Variable domain in full (rest from reference TRBV19 and TRBJ1-2): DGGITQSPKYLFRKEGQNVTLSCEQNLNHDAMYWYRQDPGQGLRLIYYSQIVNDFQKGDIAEGYSVSREKKESFPLTVTSAQKNPTAFYLCASSRLRGENSYGYTFGSGTRLTVV.

V gene TRBV18 combines with J gene TRBJ2-1; tentatively, D is TRBD1 (6 bases). The germline V gene encodes CDR1 KGHSH and CDR2 LQKENI. The ends were cut back, 3 bases at V and 12 bases at J, with 9 bases in the middle. The length of the CDR3 is 11 residues. The CDR3 is CASSPDRSQFF. As DNA, the CDR3 is TGTGCCAGCTCACCGGACAGATCGCAGTTCTTC.

The chain is built from TRBV21-1 and TRBJ2-3. TRBV21-1 counts as a pseudogene. This CDR3 is built from 13 residues. The CDR3 region is CASSKEHLDTQYF. The CDR3, as DNA: TGTGCCAGCAGCAAAGAACACTTAGATACGCAGTATTTT.

This clone was counted a single time. This chain joins TRBV11-1 and TRBJ2-7; D may match TRBD1 or TRBD2 (6 bases each). This CDR3 is built from 16 residues. Trimming cost V 11 bases and J 2 bases, with 25 bases left between them. The germline gives CDR1 SGHAT, CDR2 FQDESV (reference sequence). This CDR3 is CARGTAGERTAYEQYF. The CDR3 DNA reads TGTGCCCGGGGGACCGCAGGGGAGAGGACAGCCTACGAGCAGTACTTC.

This clone was seen only a few times. The chain employs TRBV6-1 and TRBJ1-1; D remains ambiguous. Trimming took off 1 base at V and 4 bases at J, with 4 bases between the two ends. Germline V gene sequence: CDR1 MNHNS, CDR2 SASEGT. The length of the CDR3 is 12 residues. CDR3 sequence reads: CASSEVRTEAFF. In DNA, the CDR3 is TGTGCCAGCAGTGAAGTCCGCACTGAAGCTTTCTTT.

The V gene is TRBV6-2 or TRBV6-3, the J gene TRBJ1-5; D is uncertain. This CDR3 is built from 15 residues. V was pared by 5 bases and J by 0 bases, with 11 bases between. Germline V lookup: CDR1 MNHEY, CDR2 SVGEGT. CDR3 sequence: CASSKDNHSNQPQHF. CDR3 nucleotides: TGTGCCAGCAGTAAAGACAACCATAGCAATCAGCCCCAGCATTTT.

The chain couples TRBV23-1 to TRBJ2-7; D not certain. TRBV23-1 is identified as an open reading frame with a role that is uncertain. V was cut by 7 bases and J by 6 bases, with 7 bases left in between. This CDR3 region has 10 residues. The CDR3 loop reads CASKSAEQYF. The CDR3 coding sequence is TGCGCCAGCAAGTCCGCCGAGCAGTACTTC.

Worth noting for this clone: One end of the junction does not line up with germline, which may come from a read error. V gene TRBV5-5 combines with J gene TRBJ2-2; D not resolved. From germline, CDR1 is SGHKS and CDR2 YYEKEE (reference sequence). The CDR3 has 11 residues. The DNA of the CDR3 is TGTGCCAGCATCAACAGCGGGGAGCTGTTTTTT. Protein: CASINSGELFF.

The gene calls are TRBV11-3 and TRBJ1-1; the D is unclear. Trimming took off 0 bases at V and 1 base at J, with 3 bases between the two ends. The CDR3 totals 13 residues. Germline V gene lookup returns CDR1 SGHNT and CDR2 YENEEA. The CDR3: CASSLEGNTEAFF. The CDR3 nucleotides are TGTGCCAGCAGCTTAGAGGGGAACACTGAAGCTTTCTTT. Full variable domain (missing parts from reference TRBV11-3 and TRBJ1-1): EAGVVQSPRYKIIEKKQPVAFWCNPISGHNTLYWYLQNLGQGPELLIRYENEEAVDDSQLPKDRFSAERLKGVDSTLKIQPAELGDSAVYLCASSLEGNTEAFFGQGTRLTVV.

The chain recombines TRBV5-6 with TRBJ2-5, with 7 positions matching TRBD1. V lost 1 base and J lost 4; bases outside the gene matches: 7. Germline CDR1 and CDR2: SGHDT and YYEEEE. The CDR3 loop spans 15 amino acids. The CDR3 nucleotides read TGTGCCAGCAGCTTGAAAGGGGGCACGAGAGAGACCCAGTACTTC. It encodes CASSLKGGTRETQYF.

CDR3 DNA: TGCGCCAGCAGCGGCCAGGGACAGGCACTTCACAATTACGGCTACACCTTC. Its protein is CASSGQGQALHNYGYTF. The V call is TRBV4-1, the J call TRBJ1-2, with 8 bases lining up with TRBD1. V shed 5 bases, J shed 8 bases, and the junction held 19 bases outside the gene matches. The CDR3 covers 17 residues. Germline CDR1 is MGHRA and CDR2 is YSYEKL.